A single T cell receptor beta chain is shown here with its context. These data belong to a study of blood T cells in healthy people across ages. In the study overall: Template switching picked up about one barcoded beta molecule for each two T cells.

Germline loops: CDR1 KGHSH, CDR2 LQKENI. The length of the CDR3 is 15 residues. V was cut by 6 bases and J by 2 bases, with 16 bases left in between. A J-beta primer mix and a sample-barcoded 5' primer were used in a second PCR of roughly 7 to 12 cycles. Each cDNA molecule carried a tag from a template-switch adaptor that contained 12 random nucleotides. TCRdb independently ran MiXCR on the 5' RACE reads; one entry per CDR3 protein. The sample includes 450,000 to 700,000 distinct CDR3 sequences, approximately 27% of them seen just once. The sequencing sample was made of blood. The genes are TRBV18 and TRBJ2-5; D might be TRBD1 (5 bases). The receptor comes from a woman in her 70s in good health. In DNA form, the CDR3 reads TGTGCCAGCTCCCCTACTATAACAGGACAAGAGACCCAGTACTTC. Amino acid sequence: CASSPTITGQETQYF.